The 12 T cell receptor beta chains reported below all come from one sample, sequenced in a study of beta chain features in type 1 diabetes. The investigators reverse transcribed all of the isolated RNA, so they sequenced expressed TCRB transcripts. Clones were read by immunoSEQ multiplex PCR, and TCRdb kept only the in-frame ones, dropping some. In the table there are some 160,000 clones, less than 9.5% of which are singletons. Source material: central memory CD4+ T cells from blood. The source is a woman aged 18-29 years in good health.

This rearrangement joins TRBV6-6 to TRBJ1-1; TRBD1 might be the D (6 bases). This CDR3 has 14 residues. V was shortened by 5 bases and J by 0 bases, with 10 bases between the two germline ends. Germline V CDR1 and CDR2: MNHNY, SVGAGI (reference sequence). CDR3 bases: TGTGCCAGCAGTCTGGGACAAGTGAACACTGAAGCTTTCTTT. Protein product: CASSLGQVNTEAFF.

The chain couples TRBV19 to TRBJ1-1; 8 bases agree with TRBD1. The V gene's germline CDR1 is LNHDA and CDR2 SQIVND (reference sequence). CDR3 size: 14 residues. Unmatched junction bases numbered 14, after V lost 11 bases and J lost 6 bases. The CDR3 nucleotides read TGTGCCTCCCGGACAGGGACGATGTGGGCTGAAGCTTTCTTT. It translates to CASRTGTMWAEAFF.

J is TRBJ2-4 and V is TRBV28, with 7 bases identical to TRBD1. The CDR3 sequence is 14 residues long. Germline V lookup: CDR1 MDHEN, CDR2 SYDVKM. J was trimmed by 6 bases and V by 6 bases; bases with no gene match: 8. The CDR3 DNA follows: TGTGCCAGCAGCAGGGGACAGCAACCAAACATTCAGTACTTC. This sequence encodes CASSRGQQPNIQYF.

The chain joins TRBV5-1 to TRBJ2-3, with 10 bases fitting TRBD1. J was trimmed by 5 bases and V by 0 bases; bases with no gene match: 3. The CDR3 is 15 residues long. Germline V gene lookup returns CDR1 SGHRS and CDR2 YFSETQ. The CDR3 region is CASSLGQGAGDTQYF. CDR3 DNA sequence: TGCGCCAGCAGCTTGGGACAGGGGGCTGGAGATACGCAGTATTTT.

This clone was seen a handful of times. This sequence joins TRBV7-3 and TRBJ2-1; 12 positions match TRBD2. The CDR3 spans 15 residues. Germline V gene lookup returns CDR1 SGHTA and CDR2 FQGTGA. The V and J ends lost 5 bases and 8 bases, in that order; junction bases with no gene match: 7. The DNA for the CDR3 is TGTGCCAGCAGCACCCGGACTAGCGGGGTGGATGAGCAGTTCTTC. Protein sequence: CASSTRTSGVDEQFF.

This clone has only a few counts. The rearrangement uses TRBV7-7 and TRBJ1-2; D possibly corresponds to TRBD1 (6 bases). Germline CDR1 is SSHAT and CDR2 is FNYEAQ (reference sequence). CDR3 size: 11 residues. Here the CDR3 reads CASRGGPGYTF. CDR3 nucleotides: TGTGCTAGCCGGGGGGGGCCTGGCTACACCTTC. The whole variable domain, filled in from reference TRBV7-7 and TRBJ1-2, reads GAGVSQSPRYKVTKRGQDVTLRCDPISSHATLYWYQQALGQGPEFLTYFNYEAQPDKSGLPSDRFSAERPEGSISTLTIQRTEQRDSAMYRCASRGGPGYTFGSGTRLTVV.

The V gene is TRBV5-8, the J gene TRBJ2-2; perhaps TRBD2 as D (5 bases). Trimming shortened V by 4 bases and J by 2 bases, and 9 bases separated the two germline ends. From germline, CDR1 is SGHTS and CDR2 YDEGEE. The CDR3 is 14 amino acids. The DNA for the CDR3 is TGTGCCAGCAGCCCGGACTCAAACACCGGGGAGCTGTTTTTT. This gives the protein CASSPDSNTGELFF.

The V and J genes are TRBV6-1 and TRBJ2-7, with 7 bases that match TRBD1. Germline trimming cut 5 bases from V and 4 bases from J; bases unmatched to any gene: 11. Germline V gives CDR1 MNHNS, CDR2 SASEGT. The CDR3 is 15 amino acids. Here the CDR3 reads CASSTEGGQIYEQYF. CDR3 DNA sequence: TGTGCCAGCAGTACCGAAGGGGGACAGATTTACGAGCAGTACTTC.

This clone was counted a few times. V is TRBV4-3 and J is TRBJ1-4; no firm D call. CDR3 length: 16 residues. Germline values: CDR1 LGHNA, CDR2 YSLEER. V lost 3 bases and J 8 bases, leaving 19 bases between the germline ends. The DNA for the CDR3 is TGCGCCAGCAGCCAGTCGCCGGGCCCCCGAGGGGAAAAACTGTTTTTT. Protein sequence: CASSQSPGPRGEKLFF.

The V gene is TRBV4-2, the J gene TRBJ1-5; 7 bases match TRBD1. The V segment lost 4 bases and the J segment 2 bases; nucleotides outside the gene matches: 5. Germline values: CDR1 LGHNA, CDR2 YNFKEQ. CDR3 length equals 15 residues. The CDR3 DNA reads as TGTGCCAGCAGCCGTGCCGGGACAGGCAATCAGCCCCAGCATTTT. Protein sequence: CASSRAGTGNQPQHF.

This clone appeared a few times. Written as DNA, the CDR3 is TGTGCCTGGAGTCCCTCAGATACGCAGTATTTT. As protein: CAWSPSDTQYF. V is TRBV30 and J is TRBJ2-3; the D is unclear. CDR1 GTSNPN and CDR2 SVGIG come from the germline V gene (reference sequence). Trimming removed 2 bases at V and 4 bases at J, with 4 bases between. The CDR3 has 11 residues.

The V and J genes are TRBV7-2 and TRBJ2-5; the D gene is possibly TRBD2 (5 bases). Germline V gene lookup returns CDR1 SGHTA and CDR2 FQGNSA. V was clipped by 0 bases and J by 2 bases, with 7 bases between them. This CDR3 region has 14 residues. The CDR3 loop is CASSLAGEQETQYF. In DNA, the CDR3 is TGTGCCAGCAGCTTAGCGGGAGAGCAAGAGACCCAGTACTTC.